In this sample, the clone carrying this TCR beta chain turned up a few times. As yet, its antigen is unknown. The source of the sample is a study of T cells in Graves' hyperthyroidism and ophthalmopathy. Study summary: At the time of initial diagnosis and before any treatment, peripheral blood was collected. Study-wide results and limits: Progression to ophthalmopathy was predicted a median of about six months early. Classification by a 13 V-J model distinguished ophthalmopathy from stable hyperthyroidism.

Patients with uncontrolled infections, other autoimmune diseases, pregnancy or lactation were excluded. The CDR3 regions of TCR beta were amplified from RNA transcripts. The HTBI primer set drove a first-round RT-PCR of the TCR CDR3. Each CDR3 protein is one row after TCRdb ran MiXCR on the multiplex PCR reads. The top ten clones hold 10% to 13% of a sample with hundreds of thousands of distinct CDR3 sequences, around 15% of them seen once. The sequencing input was blood. This TCR derives from a woman under 30 with Graves' hyperthyroidism.

CDR3: CASSPYEGVSTEAFF. The CDR3 bases are TGTGCCAGCAGTCCCTATGAGGGGGTGAGCACTGAAGCTTTCTTT. The chain joins TRBV27 to TRBJ1-1; D is possibly TRBD1 (6 bases). CDR3 size: 15 residues. Per the germline V gene, CDR1 is MNHEY and CDR2 is SMNVEV (reference sequence). The V end was cut by 5 bases, the J end by 4 bases, with 17 bases between.